This T cell receptor (beta chain) was profiled in a study of blood T cell repertoires in COVID-19 (TCRdb year 2020). About the full investigation: Samples from collaborators originated in the United States, Italy and Spain and spanned both the acute and convalescent phases of COVID-19. The material from the prospective study consisted of cDNA or gDNA derived from T cells, B-cell-depleted T cells, or PBMCs. Subjects who had been exposed to COVID-19, were actively infected with it, or had recovered from it provided the deeply sampled blood TCRbeta repertoires that made up the dataset. The repertoires were released in a freely available public database intended as a resource for research on the immune response to SARS-CoV-2. The samples were drawn from two sources: the first 160 participants of the ongoing ImmuneRACE study, and 1,200 or so subjects contributed by 6 global collaborators. Nearly every sample came with metadata listing a de-identified subject ID, COVID-19 status, age in years and sex. Where available, HLA class I and class II types were taken from metadata supplied by the sample provider and were not determined by assay-based typing.

The CDR3, from cysteine to phenylalanine, totals 15 residues. The CDR3 DNA has 45 bases and is translated from base 1. The germline V gene encodes CDR1 LNHDA and CDR2 SQIVND (reference sequence). V is cut by 5 bases and J by 8 bases, and the space between the germline ends is 18 bases. A note on this clone: Its antigen is unknown. No quality values exist for individual bases; no much larger clone is one base distant.

On the study overall, not on this receptor specifically: How much clinical and demographic metadata was included differed by source and by participant, and the metadata was provided uncurated.

TCRbeta CDR3 regions were amplified from genomic DNA by means of the immunoSEQ Assay, a bias-controlled multiplex PCR. The study's own analysis went as follows. The number of nucleated cells in each sample was estimated by amplification of reference gene primers within the assay. To quantify the absolute abundance of each unique TCRbeta CDR3 rearrangement, sequence reads were collapsed and filtered. Productive Simpson clonality was computed per sample as the square root of Simpson's diversity index over productive rearrangements. The source is immuneACCESS, and TCRdb retained only in-frame sequences with V and J called. Part of the clones is not carried over; for the studies checked, unresolved V genes explain less than half of this, and the remainder is unexplained. The V and J calls and clone size were taken over from that table, and D and trimming were inferred from the DNA. The sample contains fewer than 110,000 clones, around 88% of them found a single time. Clones ranked in the top ten supply about 3% of the sample.

Each collaborating institution followed its own protocols to collect whole blood in K2EDTA tubes. For TCRbeta analysis, collaborators shipped samples as frozen whole blood, isolated PBMCs, or DNA extracted from either of those sample types. This clonotype was sampled from a human donor in a cohort sampled during active COVID-19. The sequencing sample was made of peripheral blood. Here the chain combines TRBV19 and TRBJ1-4, with an unclear D gene assignment. The CDR3 loop reads CASSSRLPPGEKLFF. The nucleotide sequence is TGTGCCAGTAGTTCCCGACTCCCGCCGGGGGAAAAACTGTTTTTT.